The TCR beta chain described here comes from a study of regulatory T cells in long-lasting Graves disease. Broader study findings: Lower TCR diversity characterized persistent Graves' patients relative to newly diagnosed patients.

This clonotype was counted a single time. Its specificity is unknown. A far larger clone is one base from this, pointing to a likely read error. Sample time point: newly diagnosed GD, antithyroid drugs for less than 3 months. Following extraction of RNA from PBMCs, that RNA was used to make the TCR library. Assembly of TCR beta libraries relied on iRepertoire HTBI primers together with Arm-PCR of CDR3 regions. TCRdb itself ran the multiplex PCR reads through MiXCR, one entry per CDR3 protein. The data show under 500,000 distinct CDR3 sequences, around 15% seen once. The CDR3 spans 13 residues. CDR1 is LGHDT, CDR2 YNNKEL, per germline (reference sequence). The same sample was also used in a study of T cells in Graves' hyperthyroidism and ophthalmopathy.

The chain couples TRBV3-1 to TRBJ2-7; no reliable D call. This specimen was peripheral blood mononuclear cells (PBMCs), taken at new diagnosis, from a patient treated with antithyroid drugs. This TCR came from a woman in her twenties or thirties with Graves disease. The CDR3 here is CASSPTESYERYF. The DNA for the CDR3 is TGTGCCAGCAGCCCCACAGAGTCCTACGAGCGGTACTTC.